This paragraph reports one T cell receptor (beta chain). The target antigen is unknown. The CDR3 contains 13 residues. The V end lost 8 bases, the J end lost 10 bases, and 15 bases lay between the germline ends. Per the germline V gene, CDR1 is LNHNV and CDR2 is YYDKDF (reference sequence). The sample comes from a study of T cell responses to AZD1222 COVID-19 vaccine. General study points: Spike-specific TCR depth and breadth grew after two AZD1222 doses. Distributed over spike, vaccine-associated CD4 TCRs predominated at 160-218 and 743-854. Repertoire sampling occurred only after the peak T cell response. There were mostly white British donors and more females than males, and clonal diversity was possibly underestimated.

The method was immunoSEQ multiplex PCR; TCRdb's version includes in-frame clones alone and lacks a portion of them. Counted here are under 150,000 clones, approximately 83% occurring once; the ten biggest clones make up about 1.6%. The clonotype originates from an adult in good health. The rearrangement links TRBV15 to TRBJ1-6; no firm D call. The specimen comprised peripheral blood, sampled on day 0 of AZD1222 vaccination. CDR3 sequence: CATRSQLRSPLHF. The DNA for the CDR3 is TGTGCCACCCGATCGCAATTACGGTCACCCCTCCACTTT.